This is a list of T cell receptor beta chains from one sample in a study of OX40 agonist ivuxolimab in advanced cancers. The protocol was immunoSEQ multiplex PCR, while the TCRdb copy is restricted to in-frame clones and leaves out a portion. The sample yields more than 45,000 clones, approximately 90% seen once. Source: CD4+ or CD8+ T cells sorted from blood, taken in a trial of the OX40 agonist ivuxolimab. These receptors were taken from an adult with an advanced solid tumor such as melanoma, head and neck, liver or kidney cancer. Both conserved end residues are part of each CDR3. D genes are given only for firm matches. The size field is filled for only some rows; it gives once, few, many or a size class.

clone_size d_call j_call v_call cdr3_aa cdr3_nt
- - TRBJ2-7 TRBV5-5 CASSLFGRTWDEQYF TGTGCCAGCAGCTTATTCGGACGGACCTGGGACGAGCAGTACTTC
- TRBD1 TRBJ1-4 TRBV9 CASSGVGTGGSEKLFF TGTGCCAGCAGCGGAGTGGGGACAGGGGGAAGTGAAAAACTGTTTTTT
- - TRBJ2-1 TRBV7-9 CASSSRDGVYNEQFF TGTGCCAGCAGCTCCCGGGACGGAGTCTACAATGAGCAGTTCTTC
once - TRBJ2-1 TRBV2 CASSEGQGSSYNEQFF TGTGCCAGCAGTGAGGGGCAGGGGAGCTCCTACAATGAGCAGTTCTTC
- - TRBJ2-3 TRBV5-1 CASSVDLTDTQYF TGCGCCAGCAGCGTGGACCTCACAGATACGCAGTATTTT
few - TRBJ2-1 TRBV7-9 CASSLLDKQNEQFF TGTGCCAGCAGCTTATTAGACAAGCAAAATGAGCAGTTCTTC
- TRBD1 TRBJ2-1 TRBV2 CASSYRDRGLGEQFF TGTGCCAGCAGTTACCGGGACAGGGGGCTGGGTGAGCAGTTCTTC
- TRBD2 TRBJ2-3 TRBV9 CASSVGGLAGVEDTQYF TGTGCCAGCAGCGTAGGTGGGCTAGCGGGAGTAGAAGATACGCAGTATTTT
- - TRBJ2-1 TRBV28 CASSSPDYSSYNEQFF TGTGCCAGCAGTTCCCCGGACTATTCGTCCTACAATGAGCAGTTCTTC
- - TRBJ2-5 TRBV6-1 CASSQEETQYF TGTGCCAGCAGCCAGGAAGAGACCCAGTACTTC
once TRBD1 TRBJ2-3 TRBV7-9 CASSVDREIDTQYF TGTGCCAGCAGCGTGGACAGGGAAATAGATACGCAGTATTTT
- TRBD2 TRBJ2-1 TRBV18 CASSPRYGGLAGTYNEQFF TGTGCCAGCTCACCACGATATGGGGGACTAGCGGGCACCTACAATGAGCAGTTCTTC
- - TRBJ2-1 TRBV11-1 CASRMRGGSYNEQFF TGTGCCAGCAGGATGAGGGGCGGGTCCTACAATGAGCAGTTCTTC
few - TRBJ1-1 TRBV7-6 CASSLVLGMGTEAFF TGTGCCAGCAGCTTAGTTTTAGGGATGGGCACTGAAGCTTTCTTT
- - TRBJ1-1 TRBV6-5 CASSYISGWGNTEAFF TGTGCCAGCAGTTACATCTCAGGTTGGGGGAACACTGAAGCTTTCTTT
once TRBD1 TRBJ2-7 TRBV6-1 CASSGDRGTYEQYF TGTGCCAGCAGTGGGGACAGGGGGACCTACGAGCAGTACTTC
- TRBD2 TRBJ2-1 TRBV6-1 CASSEWGGNSYNEQFF TGTGCCAGCAGTGAATGGGGGGGTAACTCCTACAATGAGCAGTTCTTC
- - TRBJ2-5 TRBV7-2 CASSLVSHMSDLQETQYF TGTGCCAGCAGCTTAGTTTCGCACATGTCAGACCTGCAAGAGACCCAGTACTTC
- TRBD2 TRBJ2-1 TRBV5-1 CASSFRLAGYNEQFF TGCGCCAGCAGCTTCCGACTAGCGGGCTACAATGAACAGTTCTTC
- - TRBJ1-3 TRBV7-9 CASSSDFGSGNTIYF TGTGCCAGCAGTTCCGACTTTGGCTCTGGAAACACCATATATTTT
- TRBD2 TRBJ2-1 TRBV7-8 CASSLFRGGNEQFF TGTGCCAGCAGCTTATTCCGGGGAGGGAATGAGCAGTTCTTC
- TRBD1 TRBJ2-4 TRBV29-1 CSVQGQGAIYSKNIQYF TGCAGCGTTCAGGGACAGGGGGCTATTTATTCCAAAAACATTCAGTACTTC
- - TRBJ1-2 TRBV6-5 CASSYSPGSTFGYTF TGTGCCAGCAGTTACTCGCCAGGTTCCACTTTCGGCTACACCTTC
once - TRBJ2-7 TRBV5-5 CASSLVGQLLLHSYEQYF TGTGCCAGCAGCTTGGTAGGACAGCTTCTTCTCCACTCCTACGAGCAGTACTTC
- - TRBJ2-3 TRBV9 CASSPLMGFQHTDTQYF TGTGCCAGCAGTCCTTTAATGGGGTTTCAACACACAGATACGCAGTATTTT
- TRBD2 TRBJ2-1 TRBV27 CASSSWTSGRGLDSEQFF TGTGCCAGCAGTTCTTGGACTAGCGGGAGGGGCCTGGATAGTGAGCAGTTCTTC
- - TRBJ1-1 TRBV29-1 CSVGHFDTEAFF TGCAGCGTTGGACATTTCGACACTGAAGCTTTCTTT
- TRBD2 TRBJ2-1 TRBV7-7 CASSTGLAGAHNEQFF TGTGCTAGCAGCACGGGACTAGCGGGAGCCCACAATGAGCAGTTCTTC
- - TRBJ2-2 TRBV19 CASTPWEDAGELFF TGTGCCAGTACCCCGTGGGAGGACGCCGGGGAGCTGTTTTTT
- TRBD2 TRBJ2-1 TRBV7-6 CASSSLGPQVAGGRFF TGTGCCAGCAGCTCGTTAGGACCCCAGGTTGCGGGAGGACGGTTCTTC
- - TRBJ1-2 TRBV2 CASSGAGIYYGYTF TGTGCCAGCAGTGGGGCAGGGATTTACTATGGCTACACCTTC
- TRBD1 TRBJ2-7 TRBV2 CASRGGQASYEQYF TGTGCCAGCAGGGGGGGACAGGCGTCCTACGAGCAGTACTTC
- TRBD1 TRBJ1-1 TRBV5-8 CASSAGQGDTEAFF TGTGCCAGCAGCGCGGGACAGGGCGACACTGAAGCTTTCTTT
- TRBD2 TRBJ2-3 TRBV6-5 CASSYYLAGVPDTQYF TGTGCCAGCAGTTATTACCTAGCGGGAGTCCCAGATACGCAGTATTTT
- - TRBJ2-2 TRBV6-6 CASSYVNPSTGELFF TGTGCCAGCAGTTACGTGAATCCTAGCACCGGGGAGCTGTTTTTT
- - TRBJ1-2 TRBV27 CASRKVGRGSGNYGYTF TGTGCCAGCAGGAAGGTGGGACGGGGGAGCGGGAACTATGGCTACACCTTC